A single sample is the source of the 30 T cell receptor beta chains below, sequenced in a study of blood T cells in healthy people across ages. Combining a sample-barcoded 5' primer with a J-beta primer mix, a second PCR ran for roughly 6 to 12 cycles. TCRdb redid the calling of the 5' RACE reads with MiXCR, one entry per CDR3 protein. Of some 860,000 distinct CDR3 sequences listed, around three fifths are singletons. Sequenced: blood. Receptors originate from a man aged 35 to 55 in good health.

The V and J genes are TRBV4-2 and TRBJ2-7, with 8 bases aligning to TRBD1. From germline, CDR1 is LGHNA and CDR2 YNFKEQ. The CDR3 is 18 amino acids. V lost 0 bases, J lost 0 bases, and 10 bases stayed unmatched. For the CDR3, the DNA is TGTGCCAGCAGCCAAGATCAGGGGGCCTCGCCCAGCTCCTACGAGCAGTACTTC. This encodes CASSQDQGASPSSYEQYF.

The genes are TRBV12-3 or TRBV12-4 and TRBJ2-7; 10 bases are shared with TRBD1. The CDR3 covers 12 residues. V lost 9 bases, J lost 4 bases, and 3 bases stayed unmatched. The CDR3 protein is CARGTGEYEQYF. CDR3 DNA sequence: TGTGCCAGGGGGACAGGGGAATACGAGCAGTACTTC.

This clonotype occurred a few times. As DNA, the CDR3 is TGTGCCAGCAGCTTAAATGCGGGAGGGCCCTACAATGAGCAGTTCTTC. This sequence encodes CASSLNAGGPYNEQFF. The chain employs TRBV7-2 and TRBJ2-1; 9 bases are shared with TRBD2. The CDR3 totals 16 residues. The germline gives CDR1 SGHTA, CDR2 FQGNSA. V lost 2 bases to trimming and J lost 2 bases; unmatched junction nucleotides: 4.

The rearrangement uses TRBV6-5 and TRBJ2-1; 7 bases fit TRBD1. The V gene end was trimmed by 2 bases and the J gene end by 8 bases; junction bases not matched to a gene: 6. CDR3 length: 14 residues. Germline CDR1 is MNHEY and CDR2 is SVGAGI. The CDR3 spells CASSYRFQGDEQFF. The DNA for the CDR3 is TGTGCCAGCAGTTACCGTTTCCAGGGGGATGAGCAGTTCTTC.

This rearrangement joins TRBV7-2 to TRBJ2-5; D is ambiguous. Trimming removed 1 base from V and 2 bases from J, with 8 bases in between. The CDR3 sequence is 14 residues long. Germline CDR1 reads SGHTA; CDR2 reads FQGNSA. The CDR3 region is CASSLGTRQETQYF. CDR3 nucleotides: TGTGCCAGCAGCTTAGGGACCAGACAAGAGACCCAGTACTTC. The entire variable domain, with the rest obtained from reference TRBV7-2 and TRBJ2-5, is as follows: GAGVSQSPSNKVTEKGKDVELRCDPISGHTALYWYRQSLGQGLEFLIYFQGNSAPDKSGLPSDRFSAERTGGSVSTLTIQRTQQEDSAVYLCASSLGTRQETQYFGPGTRLLVL.

This clonotype was counted only a few times. The rearrangement uses TRBV27 and TRBJ2-7; TRBD1 is a possible D gene (6 bases). Germline values: CDR1 MNHEY, CDR2 SMNVEV (reference sequence). This CDR3 has 13 residues. V was pared by 4 bases and J by 3 bases, with 10 bases between. The CDR3 loop is CASSYNRVYEQYF. The CDR3 DNA follows: TGTGCCAGCAGTTATAACAGGGTCTACGAGCAGTACTTC.

The chain employs TRBV6-5 and TRBJ1-1; TRBD1 matches at 7 bases. The CDR3 consists of 15 residues. Germline CDR1 is MNHEY and CDR2 is SVGAGI. The J segment lost 5 bases and the V segment lost 2 bases, leaving 8 bases of the junction unmatched. The CDR3 nucleotides are TGTGCCAGCAGTTACACGTTAGACAGGGAGACTGAAGCTTTCTTT. It translates to CASSYTLDRETEAFF.

There are a few counts of this clonotype. The rearrangement links TRBV29-1 to TRBJ2-7; D is possibly TRBD1 or TRBD2 (5 bases each). Germline CDR1 SQVTM, CDR2 ANQGSEA. This CDR3 contains 17 residues. The V end was cut by 7 bases, the J end by 0 bases, with 25 bases between. In DNA form, the CDR3 reads TGCAGCGCCAACACGGGGCTCGGGGATATAGGCTCCTACGAGCAGTACTTC. Its protein product is CSANTGLGDIGSYEQYF.

This chain joins TRBV5-1 and TRBJ2-1, with unresolved D. The V gene's germline CDR1 is SGHRS and CDR2 YFSETQ. The CDR3 totals 12 residues. Trimming cost V 4 bases and J 10 bases, with 12 bases left between them. The CDR3 nucleotides read TGCGCCAGCAGCGAACCGGTTGGGGAGCAGTTCTTC. Protein: CASSEPVGEQFF. The complete variable domain, with remaining parts taken from reference TRBV5-1 and TRBJ2-1, reads KAGVTQTPRYLIKTRGQQVTLSCSPISGHRSVSWYQQTPGQGLQFLFEYFSETQRNKGNFPGRFSGRQFSNSRSEMNVSTLELGDSALYLCASSEPVGEQFFGPGTRLTVL.

The sample holds a few counts of this clonotype. The V gene is TRBV9, the J gene TRBJ2-7; D assignment may be TRBD1 or TRBD2 (6 bases each). Trimming removed 0 bases at V and 3 bases at J, with 13 bases between. The CDR3 covers 15 residues. The germline gives CDR1 SGDLS, CDR2 YYNGEE. The CDR3 bases are TGTGCCAGCAGCGTAGGGGGGCGGGATAACTACGAGCAGTACTTC. Its protein is CASSVGGRDNYEQYF.

The chain employs TRBV5-1 and TRBJ1-4; no clear D. The CDR3 contains 15 residues. The V gene's germline CDR1 is SGHRS and CDR2 YFSETQ. V lost 3 bases and J 0 bases, leaving 9 bases between the germline ends. This chain's CDR3 is CASSWNSATNEKLFF. The CDR3 nucleotides are TGCGCCAGCAGCTGGAACAGCGCAACTAATGAAAAACTGTTTTTT.

The genes are TRBV20-1 and TRBJ2-1; 9 nucleotides agree with TRBD2. Trimming took 2 bases from V and 5 from J; bases not matched to a gene: 1. The V gene's germline CDR1 is DFQATT and CDR2 SNEGSKA (reference sequence). The CDR3 totals 13 residues. CDR3 sequence (DNA): TGCAGTGCTAGAAGCGGGGGGAACAATGAGCAGTTCTTC. Protein product: CSARSGGNNEQFF.

The chain combines TRBV5-1 with TRBJ2-7; 11 nucleotides align to TRBD1. The CDR3 extends over 14 amino acids. With 4 bases clipped from V and 4 bases from J, the junction kept 4 bases outside the gene matches. Germline V gene lookup returns CDR1 SGHRS and CDR2 YFSETQ. The CDR3 protein is CASSAGDRGYEQYF. CDR3 DNA: TGCGCCAGCAGCGCGGGGGACAGGGGGTACGAGCAGTACTTC.

This chain uses TRBV24-1 with TRBJ2-3; 8 bases are shared with TRBD1. The CDR3 spans 16 residues. J was trimmed by 4 bases and V by 9 bases; bases with no gene match: 14. Germline V gene lookup returns CDR1 KGHDR and CDR2 SFDVKD. The CDR3 here is CATSHGQGPVPDTQYF. The CDR3 region has the DNA TGTGCCACCTCTCATGGACAGGGCCCTGTTCCAGATACGCAGTATTTT.

This clonotype appeared a few times. This sequence joins TRBV10-3 and TRBJ1-2; unclear D gene. The CDR3 totals 14 residues. Looked up from germline, CDR1 is ENHRY and CDR2 is SYGVKD. The V end was cut by 0 bases, the J end by 6 bases, with 11 bases between. The CDR3 sequence is CAISESAVWDGYTF. CDR3 bases: TGTGCCATCAGTGAGTCCGCGGTTTGGGATGGCTACACCTTC.

CDR3 bases: TGTGCCTGGAGTGTGAGACGGCTGGGGAAGACCCAGTACTTC. Amino acid sequence: CAWSVRRLGKTQYF. The gene calls are TRBV30 and TRBJ2-5; D not resolved. The germline V and J ends were trimmed by 0 bases and 6 bases, with 14 bases remaining between them. Germline V lookup: CDR1 GTSNPN, CDR2 SVGIG (reference sequence). The CDR3 loop spans 14 amino acids.

V is TRBV5-4 and J is TRBJ2-3; 13 nucleotides agree with TRBD2. V gave up 0 bases and J gave up 2 bases; unmatched junction bases: 3. CDR1 and CDR2 from the germline V gene are SGHNT and YYREEE (reference sequence). The CDR3 contains 17 residues. CDR3 sequence (DNA): TGTGCCAGCAGCTTGGGACTAGCGGGGGGATACACAGATACGCAGTATTTT. Protein sequence: CASSLGLAGGYTDTQYF.

J is TRBJ1-1 and V is TRBV6-2 or TRBV6-3; D gene ambiguous. The germline V and J ends were trimmed by 10 bases and 1 base, with 19 bases remaining between them. Germline V gene lookup returns CDR1 MNHEY and CDR2 SVGEGT. The CDR3 sequence is 15 residues long. CDR3 nucleotide sequence: TGTGCCACCGCTATATATGGGAGCCCGAACACTGAAGCTTTCTTT. This gives the protein CATAIYGSPNTEAFF.

The rearrangement uses TRBV20-1 and TRBJ2-1; D may be TRBD2 (7 bases). The germline gives CDR1 DFQATT, CDR2 SNEGSKA (reference sequence). The V and J ends lost 2 bases and 5 bases respectively, with 19 bases between them. The CDR3 is made up of 16 amino acids. The CDR3 region is CSARQPRGGGDNEQFF. In DNA form, the CDR3 reads TGCAGTGCTAGACAGCCACGTGGGGGGGGCGACAATGAGCAGTTCTTC.

This chain connects TRBV4-2 to TRBJ1-1; D unclear. Germline CDR1 reads LGHNA; CDR2 reads YNFKEQ. CDR3 size: 15 residues. With 0 bases removed from V and 4 bases from J, the gap between germline ends came to 12 bases. The CDR3: CASSQDSGISTEAFF. Written as DNA, the CDR3 is TGTGCCAGCAGCCAAGATAGTGGGATCAGCACTGAAGCTTTCTTT.

V usage is TRBV25-1 and J usage is TRBJ2-2; D is uncertain. Trimming removed 1 base at V and 6 bases at J, with 0 bases between. CDR1 MGHDK and CDR2 SYGVNS come from the germline V gene. There are 11 residues in the CDR3. The CDR3 loop reads CASSESGELFF. In DNA form, the CDR3 reads TGTGCCAGCAGTGAATCCGGGGAGCTGTTTTTT.

This clonotype was picked up a small number of times. The chain is built from TRBV7-2 and TRBJ2-1; D is perhaps TRBD1 (6 bases). The CDR3 loop spans 14 amino acids. Trimming pared 4 bases from V and 2 bases from J, leaving 9 bases between. The V gene's germline CDR1 is SGHTA and CDR2 FQGNSA. CDR3 in amino acids: CASSSGVTYNEQFF. CDR3 DNA sequence: TGTGCCAGCAGCTCAGGGGTGACCTACAATGAGCAGTTCTTC.

The V and J genes are TRBV20-1 and TRBJ2-3; TRBD2 agrees at 11 bases. The V and J ends lost 5 bases and 7 bases, in that order; junction bases with no gene match: 8. CDR3 length: 14 residues. Germline V gene sequence: CDR1 DFQATT, CDR2 SNEGSKA (reference sequence). The CDR3 DNA is TGCAGTGCTCCCATTACTAGCGGGGGACATACGCAGTATTTT. Translation: CSAPITSGGHTQYF.

V and J are TRBV18 and TRBJ1-1; 7 positions agree with TRBD1. The V gene end was trimmed by 3 bases and the J gene end by 4 bases; junction bases not matched to a gene: 8. Germline V lookup: CDR1 KGHSH, CDR2 LQKENI. The CDR3 has 15 amino acids. The CDR3 sequence is CASSPLDRVGTEAFF. The CDR3 DNA follows: TGTGCCAGCTCACCTTTAGACAGGGTCGGCACTGAAGCTTTCTTT. The full variable domain, rest sourced from reference TRBV18 and TRBJ1-1, is NAGVMQNPRHLVRRRGQEARLRCSPMKGHSHVYWYRQLPEEGLKFMVYLQKENIIDESGMPKERFSAEFPKEGPSILRIQQVVRGDSAAYFCASSPLDRVGTEAFFGQGTRLTVV.

This chain joins TRBV14 and TRBJ2-5; 14 bases are shared with TRBD2. This CDR3 has 16 residues. V shed 6 bases and J 11 bases; nucleotides not matched to a gene: 14. Germline assignment: CDR1 SGHDN and CDR2 FVKESK. The DNA for the CDR3 is TGTGCCAGCAGGATGACTAGCGGGAGGGCGATAGGGGAGCAGTACTTC. Translation gives CASRMTSGRAIGEQYF.

This chain uses TRBV27 with TRBJ2-6; unclear D gene. In germline, CDR1 is MNHEY, CDR2 SMNVEV (reference sequence). The CDR3 spans 13 residues. The V and J ends lost 7 bases and 4 bases respectively, with 8 bases between them. Written as DNA, the CDR3 is TGTGCCAGCACCCACTCGGGGGCCAACGTCCTGACTTTC. The encoded protein is CASTHSGANVLTF.

The V and J genes are TRBV25-1 and TRBJ1-2; the D is unclear. Germline V gene lookup returns CDR1 MGHDK and CDR2 SYGVNS. Deletions cut 1 base from V and 7 bases from J, with 7 bases between. CDR3 size: 12 residues. The CDR3 spells CASSEWGVGYTF. The CDR3 region has the DNA TGTGCCAGCAGTGAATGGGGAGTTGGCTACACCTTC.

V gene TRBV5-6 combines with J gene TRBJ2-1, with D tentatively TRBD1 (6 bases). CDR1 SGHDT and CDR2 YYEEEE come from the germline V gene. Trimming stripped 0 bases from V and 7 bases from J, with 14 bases between. This CDR3 is 15 amino acids long. CDR3 coding DNA: TGTGCCAGCAGCTTGGATGGCAGGGGAGCGAATGAGCAGTTCTTC. Translation gives CASSLDGRGANEQFF.

The rearrangement joins TRBV5-4 to TRBJ2-5, with TRBD2 identical over 13 bases. CDR3 length: 18 amino acids. V shed 4 bases and J 0 bases; nucleotides not matched to a gene: 9. The germline gives CDR1 SGHNT, CDR2 YYREEE (reference sequence). The CDR3 region is CASSPDPGLAGHQETQYF. The DNA of the CDR3 is TGTGCCAGCAGCCCAGATCCGGGACTAGCGGGGCACCAAGAGACCCAGTACTTC.

This chain uses TRBV29-1 with TRBJ2-2; TRBD1 might be the D (6 bases). V lost 4 bases to trimming and J lost 1 base, with 10 bases between them. CDR3 length: 14 residues. Germline CDR1 reads SQVTM; CDR2 reads ANQGSEA. The CDR3 protein is CSVGRTENTGELFF. Here the CDR3 DNA reads TGCAGCGTTGGCAGGACAGAGAACACCGGGGAGCTGTTTTTT.